A single sample gave rise to the 25 T cell receptor beta chains below, sequenced in a study of blood T cell repertoires in COVID-19 (dated by TCRdb to 2019 to 2021). Preparation of the library involved the immunoSEQ multiplex PCR assay. TCRdb retrieved this table from immuneACCESS and kept in-frame rearrangements only. Not all clones are present; in checked studies, unresolved V genes account for under half, and no reason is known for the remainder. The sample records approximately 90,000 clones, over 70% of which are singletons. The ten largest clones represent around 4.5% of the sample. Sequencing was done on a sample of peripheral blood. The receptors here all came from a man between 60 and 70 years old with acute or convalescent COVID-19.

The DNA of the CDR3 is TGTGCCAGCAGCCTAGGACACTTCTCCGGGGAGCTGTTTTTT. Its translation: CASSLGHFSGELFF. The chain is built from TRBV6-2 or TRBV6-3 and TRBJ2-2, with a possible D match to TRBD1 (5 bases). Trimming pared 6 bases from V and 6 bases from J, leaving 14 bases between. This CDR3 is 14 amino acids long. Germline values: CDR1 MNHEY, CDR2 SVGEGT.

This clone was recorded only once. This sequence joins TRBV7-2 and TRBJ1-1; D possibly corresponds to TRBD1 (6 bases). Germline CDR1 reads SGHTA; CDR2 reads FQGNSA. V was cut by 5 bases and J by 4 bases, with 14 bases left in between. This CDR3 region has 14 residues. The CDR3 sequence is CASSPARGTTEAFF. CDR3 DNA: TGTGCCAGCAGCCCCGCGAGGGGGACCACTGAAGCTTTCTTT.

This rearrangement joins TRBV5-1 to TRBJ2-5; D gene uncertain. Trimming cost V 0 bases and J 1 base, with 7 bases left between them. Per germline, CDR1 SGHRS and CDR2 YFSETQ. The CDR3 contains 14 residues. CDR3 amino acids: CASSLGLAQETQYF. The CDR3 DNA sequence: TGCGCCAGCAGCTTGGGGTTAGCCCAAGAGACCCAGTACTTC.

The J gene is TRBJ1-2, the V gene TRBV9; D gene unclear. V was trimmed by 2 bases and J by 1 base, leaving 6 bases between them. Germline V lookup: CDR1 SGDLS, CDR2 YYNGEE. The CDR3 is 13 residues long. CDR3 sequence (DNA): TGTGCCAGCAGCGTTGACAATAACTATGGCTACACCTTC. Translation: CASSVDNNYGYTF.

V gene TRBV7-9 combines with J gene TRBJ2-7; 10 bases are a match to TRBD1. The CDR3 extends over 15 amino acids. The V gene end was trimmed by 3 bases and the J gene end by 1 base; junction bases not matched to a gene: 3. Per germline, CDR1 SEHNR and CDR2 FQNEAQ (reference sequence). The CDR3 DNA reads as TGTGCCAGCAGCTTGGGACAGGGGATTTCCTACGAGCAGTACTTC. Its protein is CASSLGQGISYEQYF. The variable domain in full, completed from reference TRBV7-9 and TRBJ2-7, reads DTGVSQNPRHKITKRGQNVTFRCDPISEHNRLYWYRQTLGQGPEFLTYFQNEAQLEKSRLLSDRFSAERPKGSFSTLEIQRTEQGDSAMYLCASSLGQGISYEQYFGPGTRLTVT.

The chain links TRBV2 to TRBJ2-2, with 14 bases matching TRBD2. Germline lookup yields CDR1 SNHLY and CDR2 FYNNEI. J was trimmed by 6 bases and V by 2 bases; bases with no gene match: 8. This CDR3 spans 18 amino acids. Here the CDR3 DNA reads TGTGCCAGCAGTGAATTCGGCGGGACTAGCGGGAGTCCCGGGGAGCTGTTTTTT. Translation: CASSEFGGTSGSPGELFF. The full variable domain, its missing parts supplied by reference TRBV2 and TRBJ2-2, is EPEVTQTPSHQVTQMGQEVILRCVPISNHLYFYWYRQILGQKVEFLVSFYNNEISEKSEIFDDQFSVERPDGSNFTLKIRSTKLEDSAMYFCASSEFGGTSGSPGELFFGEGSRLTVL.

The chain employs TRBV5-1 and TRBJ2-2; D call uncertain. Trimming took off 0 bases at V and 6 bases at J, with 9 bases between the two ends. Per the germline V gene, CDR1 is SGHRS and CDR2 is YFSETQ. The CDR3 is 14 residues long. CDR3 sequence: CASSLEFLAGELFF. CDR3 in DNA: TGCGCCAGCAGCTTGGAGTTTTTAGCCGGGGAGCTGTTTTTT.

This clone has only a few counts. V gene TRBV14 combines with J gene TRBJ2-5; 9 bases align to TRBD2. With 2 bases clipped from V and 5 bases from J, the junction kept 6 bases outside the gene matches. The V gene's germline CDR1 is SGHDN and CDR2 FVKESK. The CDR3 length is 15 residues. Written as DNA, the CDR3 is TGTGCCAGCAGCCAACTGCTAGCGGGAAGGGAGACCCAGTACTTC. Translation: CASSQLLAGRETQYF.

V gene TRBV4-1 combines with J gene TRBJ1-5; 8 bases align to TRBD1. Trimming took 1 base from V and 0 from J; bases not matched to a gene: 8. The germline CDR1 and CDR2 sequences are MGHRA and YSYEKL. The CDR3 spans 18 residues. CDR3 amino acids: CASSQATGVDYSNQPQHF. Written as DNA, the CDR3 is TGCGCCAGCAGCCAAGCGACAGGGGTCGACTATAGCAATCAGCCCCAGCATTTT.

This clone has just one count. This rearrangement joins TRBV7-2 to TRBJ2-5; TRBD1 aligns across 8 bases. Germline-derived CDR1 and CDR2 are SGHTA and FQGNSA. The CDR3 contains 14 residues. With 5 bases clipped from V and 5 bases from J, the junction kept 7 bases outside the gene matches. The CDR3 DNA is TGTGCCAGCAGCCTTCGACAGGGGTGGGAGACCCAGTACTTC. It is translated as CASSLRQGWETQYF.

This chain uses TRBV6-5 with TRBJ2-7, with D maybe TRBD1 (6 bases). The germline V and J ends were trimmed by 10 bases and 2 bases, with 18 bases remaining between them. The CDR3 consists of 14 residues. Germline lookup yields CDR1 MNHEY and CDR2 SVGAGI. The CDR3 region has the DNA TGTGCCAATCGACCCGGGACAAGAACCTACGAGCAGTACTTC. It yields the protein CANRPGTRTYEQYF.

J is TRBJ1-3 and V is TRBV28, with D unresolved. The CDR3 length is 13 residues. Germline CDR1 is MDHEN and CDR2 is SYDVKM. V gave up 8 bases and J gave up 4 bases, with 12 bases separating them. In nucleotides, the CDR3 is TGTGCCAGCGTAGTTCCTCTCGGAAACACCATATATTTT. Its protein product is CASVVPLGNTIYF.

The genes are TRBV7-2 and TRBJ1-6, with a possible D match to TRBD1 (5 bases). Germline CDR1 and CDR2: SGHTA and FQGNSA. The CDR3 runs to 16 residues. V was clipped by 1 base and J by 9 bases, with 16 bases between them. CDR3 sequence reads: CASSLGPGRGFSPLHF. CDR3 DNA sequence: TGTGCCAGCAGCTTAGGGCCCGGGCGGGGGTTTTCACCCCTCCACTTT.

The rearrangement links TRBV24-1 to TRBJ2-5; possible D gene TRBD1, 5 bases. Germline V gene lookup returns CDR1 KGHDR and CDR2 SFDVKD. With 5 bases removed from V and 3 bases from J, the gap between germline ends came to 9 bases. The length of the CDR3 is 13 residues. CDR3 nucleotides: TGTGCCACCAGTGTATCAGGGAAAGAGACCCAGTACTTC. Translation gives CATSVSGKETQYF.

This rearrangement joins TRBV7-2 to TRBJ1-3, with TRBD1 matching 10 bases. Trimming removed 5 bases from V and 4 bases from J; junction bases left unmatched: 5. The CDR3 is 15 amino acids. In germline, CDR1 is SGHTA, CDR2 FQGNSA. CDR3 bases: TGTGCCAGCAGCCCGGAGACAGGGGGCGGAAACACCATATATTTT. This encodes CASSPETGGGNTIYF.

This sequence joins TRBV10-3 and TRBJ1-2; TRBD1 is a possible D gene (6 bases). The CDR3 is 17 amino acids. V dropped 8 bases and J dropped 7 bases, with 29 bases sitting between them. CDR1 and CDR2 (germline): ENHRY, SYGVKD. The CDR3 spells CAIPDSTYTGAQPGYTF. CDR3 coding DNA: TGTGCCATCCCGGACAGTACCTATACGGGCGCCCAACCTGGCTACACCTTC.

This rearrangement joins TRBV6-5 to TRBJ1-1; tentative D call: TRBD1 (5 bases). The germline gives CDR1 MNHEY, CDR2 SVGAGI. The CDR3 is 15 residues long. Trimming removed 4 bases at V and 3 bases at J, with 15 bases between. The CDR3 bases are TGTGCCAGCAGTTCACGCGGGGCACGCTACACTGAAGCTTTCTTT. Amino acid sequence: CASSSRGARYTEAFF.

This clone occurred once. The V and J genes are TRBV9 and TRBJ2-1; TRBD2 agrees at 9 bases. V lost 0 bases to trimming and J lost 7 bases; unmatched junction nucleotides: 5. Germline V gene sequence: CDR1 SGDLS, CDR2 YYNGEE. CDR3 length: 15 amino acids. The CDR3 coding sequence is TGTGCCAGCAGCGTAGGCCTAGCGGGGCAGAATGAGCAGTTCTTC. Its translation: CASSVGLAGQNEQFF.

V usage is TRBV5-1 and J usage is TRBJ2-7, with TRBD2 matching over 9 bases. The germline gives CDR1 SGHRS, CDR2 YFSETQ. The J segment lost 3 bases and the V segment lost 4 bases, leaving 5 bases of the junction unmatched. CDR3 size: 14 residues. The CDR3 coding sequence is TGCGCCAGCAGCGCGGGGGGGACAGTCTACGAGCAGTACTTC. Amino acid sequence: CASSAGGTVYEQYF.

This chain joins TRBV11-1 and TRBJ2-2; 8 bases align to TRBD1. Trimming at V came to 0 bases and at J to 5 bases, leaving 5 bases not matched to a gene. Germline V lookup: CDR1 SGHAT, CDR2 FQDESV (reference sequence). The CDR3 consists of 16 residues. For the CDR3, the DNA is TGTGCCAGCAGCTTAGCGGGGACAGGTGTTACCGGGGAGCTGTTTTTT. Residues: CASSLAGTGVTGELFF.

This clone was seen once. This chain uses TRBV30 with TRBJ1-6; 9 bases align to TRBD1. The CDR3 length is 12 residues. V was clipped by 8 bases and J by 7 bases; unmatched bases: 3. Germline V gene data show CDR1 as GTSNPN and CDR2 as SVGIG (reference sequence). The CDR3 region has the DNA TGTGCCGGGACAGGGAACAATTCACCCCTCCACTTT. Protein: CAGTGNNSPLHF.

The table lists this clone with a count of one. CDR3 residues: CASSQSREKLFF. The CDR3 bases are TGTGCCAGCAGCCAATCCCGGGAAAAACTGTTTTTT. The chain has TRBV7-2 and TRBJ1-4; unclear D gene. V shed 5 bases and J shed 8 bases, with 9 bases lying between them. CDR1 is SGHTA, CDR2 FQGNSA, per germline. The CDR3 runs to 12 residues.

The chain employs TRBV30 and TRBJ1-2; unclear D gene. CDR1 and CDR2 from the germline V gene are GTSNPN and SVGIG (reference sequence). Trimming removed 2 bases from V and 7 bases from J, with 11 bases in between. The length of the CDR3 is 12 residues. DNA for the CDR3: TGTGCCTGGAGTCCCCGAGGGAGTGGCTACACCTTC. Translation: CAWSPRGSGYTF.

The genes are TRBV30 and TRBJ1-5; D is possibly TRBD1 (6 bases). CDR1 is GTSNPN, CDR2 SVGIG, per germline (reference sequence). Trimming took 1 base from V and 5 from J, leaving 9 bases between them. The CDR3 extends over 13 amino acids. Here the CDR3 reads CAWSAQGHQPQHF. The CDR3 nucleotides read TGTGCCTGGAGTGCACAGGGCCATCAGCCCCAGCATTTT. The full variable domain, rest sourced from reference TRBV30 and TRBJ1-5, is SQTIHQWPATLVQPVGSPLSLECTVEGTSNPNLYWYRQAAGRGLQLLFYSVGIGQISSEVPQNLSASRPQDRQFILSSKKLLLSDSGFYLCAWSAQGHQPQHFGDGTRLSIL.

The gene calls are TRBV10-1 and TRBJ2-5; the match to TRBD1 covers 9 bases. This CDR3 has 12 amino acids. With 6 bases clipped from V and 5 bases from J, the junction kept 1 base outside the gene matches. Germline-derived CDR1 and CDR2 are WNHNN and SYGVQD (reference sequence). In DNA form, the CDR3 reads TGCGCCAGCAGCGACAGGGGGGAGACCCAGTACTTC. Its protein is CASSDRGETQYF.